A single sample is the source of the 22 T cell receptor beta chains below, sequenced in a study of beta chain features in type 1 diabetes. TCRB transcripts that were expressed got sequenced, as all of the isolated RNA had been reverse transcribed. Clones were read by immunoSEQ multiplex PCR, and TCRdb kept only the in-frame ones, dropping some. The data contain some 220,000 clones, approximately 10% of them singletons. The sequenced sample was central memory CD4+ T cells from blood. The receptor set was obtained from a man between 18 and 35 years old in good health.

A few counts support this clone. V is TRBV18 and J is TRBJ2-1; no firm D call. CDR1 is KGHSH, CDR2 LQKENI, per germline. The CDR3 consists of 12 residues. Trimming took 3 bases from V and 7 from J, leaving 7 bases between them. CDR3 in amino acids: CASSPQRNEQFF. In DNA, the CDR3 is TGTGCCAGCTCACCGCAGAGGAATGAGCAGTTCTTC.

This clone has only a few counts. V usage is TRBV10-3 and J usage is TRBJ2-7, with 8 bases that match TRBD1. The CDR3 loop spans 14 amino acids. Per germline, CDR1 ENHRY and CDR2 SYGVKD. The V segment lost 6 bases and the J segment 5 bases; nucleotides outside the gene matches: 9. DNA for the CDR3: TGTGCCATCAGGTCGGACAGGGTCAACGACGAGCAGTACTTC. This codes for CAIRSDRVNDEQYF.

This clone has just a few counts. The chain couples TRBV30 to TRBJ2-3, with 8 positions matching TRBD2. The CDR3 has 13 residues. V lost 5 bases to trimming and J lost 4 bases; unmatched junction nucleotides: 5. Germline CDR1 is GTSNPN and CDR2 is SVGIG (reference sequence). This chain's CDR3 is CAWEAGGADTQYF. DNA for the CDR3: TGTGCCTGGGAGGCGGGAGGCGCAGATACGCAGTATTTT.

This clone was seen more than once but under ten times. The V gene is TRBV6-5, the J gene TRBJ2-7; D not resolved. CDR1 MNHEY and CDR2 SVGAGI come from the germline V gene. V lost 2 bases to trimming and J lost 4 bases, with 15 bases between them. The CDR3 loop spans 15 amino acids. CDR3 nucleotide sequence: TGTGCCAGCAGTTACAGATCCTCGTCCTTTTACGAGCAGTACTTC. This sequence encodes CASSYRSSSFYEQYF.

The chain carries TRBV28 and TRBJ2-6; the D gene is possibly TRBD2 (5 bases). The length of the CDR3 is 15 residues. Germline CDR1 reads MDHEN; CDR2 reads SYDVKM. V was clipped by 7 bases and J by 3 bases, with 13 bases between them. The CDR3 DNA reads as TGTGCCAGCACCACCCCCCGGGGTGGGGCCAACGTCCTGACTTTC. Translating gives CASTTPRGGANVLTF.

Only a few counts were recorded for this clone. V is TRBV30 and J is TRBJ2-6, with 7 bases lining up with TRBD1. This CDR3 is built from 17 residues. In germline, CDR1 is GTSNPN, CDR2 SVGIG (reference sequence). The junction had 8 bases not matched to a gene; V was cut back by 3 bases and J by 0 bases. For the CDR3, the DNA is TGTGCCTGGAGCACCGGGACAGCCAACTCTGGGGCCAACGTCCTGACTTTC. Protein: CAWSTGTANSGANVLTF. The variable domain in full, with the rest retrieved from reference TRBV30 and TRBJ2-6, is SQTIHQWPATLVQPVGSPLSLECTVEGTSNPNLYWYRQAAGRGLQLLFYSVGIGQISSEVPQNLSASRPQDRQFILSSKKLLLSDSGFYLCAWSTGTANSGANVLTFGAGSRLTVL.

The V call is TRBV10-3, the J call TRBJ2-3; D is perhaps TRBD1 (6 bases). V was clipped by 6 bases and J by 3 bases, with 16 bases between them. Germline V lookup: CDR1 ENHRY, CDR2 SYGVKD. This CDR3 has 15 amino acids. As DNA, the CDR3 is TGTGCCATCAGGGGGGACAACCGGTTGACAGATACGCAGTATTTT. Its translation: CAIRGDNRLTDTQYF.

This clone has more than one count but fewer than ten. The chain's CDR3 is CASFKGKLFF. Here the CDR3 DNA reads TGTGCCAGTTTCAAGGGAAAACTGTTTTTT. The chain carries TRBV25-1 and TRBJ1-4; no firm D call. The CDR3 sequence is 10 residues long. Germline V lookup: CDR1 MGHDK, CDR2 SYGVNS. The V end lost 9 bases, the J end lost 10 bases, and 9 bases lay between the germline ends.

A word on this clone: The sample has other DNA sequences that encode this CDR3 too. The gene calls are TRBV9 and TRBJ1-3; D gene unclear. V dropped 0 bases and J dropped 0 bases, with 7 bases sitting between them. The CDR3 is 15 residues long. From germline, CDR1 is SGDLS and CDR2 YYNGEE. The CDR3 spells CASSVATGSGNTIYF. The CDR3 DNA reads as TGTGCCAGCAGCGTAGCTACGGGCTCTGGAAACACCATATATTTT.

The chain joins TRBV18 to TRBJ2-1; D may match TRBD1 or TRBD2 (5 bases each). Germline CDR1 and CDR2: KGHSH and LQKENI. CDR3 length: 13 amino acids. With 2 bases removed from V and 13 bases from J, the gap between germline ends came to 15 bases. DNA for the CDR3: TGTGCCAGCTCACCAAGCCTTGGGGACCCCCAGTTCTTC. This gives the protein CASSPSLGDPQFF.

Remarks on this clone: Other DNA sequences within the sample encode an identical CDR3. The chain has TRBV29-1 and TRBJ2-7, with a tentative D call TRBD1 (7 bases). The CDR3 is 11 amino acids. The germline V gene has CDR1 SQVTM and CDR2 ANQGSEA. V was trimmed by 7 bases and J by 3 bases, leaving 10 bases between them. The CDR3 nucleotides are TGCAGCGGGGGGGACAGCTACGAGCAGTACTTC. Residues: CSGGDSYEQYF.

The genes are TRBV5-1 and TRBJ2-5, with D hard to call. Germline CDR1 is SGHRS and CDR2 is YFSETQ. Trimming left V 0 bases short and J 5 bases short, with 11 bases between. This CDR3 has 14 amino acids. The CDR3 bases are TGCGCCAGCAGCTTGGAGGGCAGGTTGGAGACCCAGTACTTC. Encoded protein: CASSLEGRLETQYF.

This clone was observed a few times. The chain joins TRBV4-1 to TRBJ1-2; no clear D. From germline, CDR1 is MGHRA and CDR2 YSYEKL. V was clipped by 1 base and J by 8 bases, with 8 bases between them. This CDR3 region has 12 residues. The CDR3 sequence is CASSQVTDGYTF. The CDR3 region has the DNA TGCGCCAGCAGCCAAGTAACTGACGGCTACACCTTC.

This clone turned up a few times. The chain joins TRBV7-2 to TRBJ1-3; D not certain. Germline V gene sequence: CDR1 SGHTA, CDR2 FQGNSA. The CDR3 spans 15 residues. V lost 7 bases and J lost 0, with 13 bases in between. The CDR3 spells CASTPATHSGNTIYF. In nucleotides, the CDR3 is TGTGCCAGCACCCCGGCAACCCACTCTGGAAACACCATATATTTT.

This clone was observed once. The chain joins TRBV6-5 to TRBJ2-1; D might be TRBD2 (6 bases). The V end lost 4 bases, the J end lost 0 bases, and 10 bases lay between the germline ends. Germline V CDR1 and CDR2: MNHEY, SVGAGI. The CDR3 covers 15 residues. The DNA for the CDR3 is TGTGCCAGCAGTTTGGGACTGCCCTCCTACAATGAGCAGTTCTTC. It specifies CASSLGLPSYNEQFF.

The V gene is TRBV15, the J gene TRBJ2-7, with D perhaps TRBD1 (6 bases). V lost 5 bases, J lost 1 base, and 15 bases lay in between. There are 15 residues in the CDR3. Germline assignment: CDR1 LNHNV and CDR2 YYDKDF (reference sequence). CDR3 bases: TGTGCCACCAGCGGAAGGGACACCCGGTCCTACGAGCAGTACTTC. Its translation: CATSGRDTRSYEQYF.

Comment on this clone: Other nucleotide sequences in the sample specify the same CDR3. The chain carries TRBV30 and TRBJ1-2, with D possibly TRBD1 on 6 matching bases. Trimming removed 2 bases at V and 5 bases at J, with 9 bases between. The CDR3 loop spans 12 amino acids. The germline CDR1 and CDR2 sequences are GTSNPN and SVGIG (reference sequence). For the CDR3, the DNA is TGTGCCTGGAGTAACAGGGCGTATGGCTACACCTTC. Its protein is CAWSNRAYGYTF.

On this clone itself: At the DNA level, this CDR3 is encoded by other sequences in the same sample as well. The chain has TRBV9 and TRBJ2-1; tentative D call: TRBD2 (5 bases). Trimming cost V 0 bases and J 5 bases, with 15 bases left between them. Germline V lookup: CDR1 SGDLS, CDR2 YYNGEE. This CDR3 region has 16 residues. CDR3 loop: CASSVGPASQDNEQFF. The CDR3 DNA is TGTGCCAGCAGCGTAGGTCCGGCTAGCCAAGACAATGAGCAGTTCTTC.

The rearrangement links TRBV6-1 to TRBJ1-4; 7 bases align to TRBD1. Germline V CDR1 and CDR2: MNHNS, SASEGT. V dropped 6 bases and J dropped 4; count of bases not matched to a gene: 5. The CDR3 contains 14 residues. CDR3 sequence (DNA): TGTGCCAGCAGGACAGGGAGCAATAATGAAAAACTGTTTTTT. Translating it yields CASRTGSNNEKLFF.

There are many counts of this clone. The V and J genes are TRBV29-1 and TRBJ2-3; no definite D call. The germline V and J ends were trimmed by 3 bases and 1 base, with 11 bases remaining between them. Germline V gives CDR1 SQVTM, CDR2 ANQGSEA. The CDR3 contains 14 residues. CDR3 bases: TGCAGCGTTGAGAAGGGTTTCGGCACAGATACGCAGTATTTT. Translating gives CSVEKGFGTDTQYF.

J is TRBJ2-1 and V is TRBV18, with TRBD1 as a possible D gene (5 bases). Germline CDR1 and CDR2: KGHSH and LQKENI. The CDR3 extends over 15 amino acids. The ends were cut back, 2 bases at V and 8 bases at J, with 16 bases in the middle. CDR3 in amino acids: CASSPSRQGADEQFF. Here the CDR3 DNA reads TGTGCCAGCTCACCAAGTCGGCAGGGCGCGGATGAGCAGTTCTTC.

This clone came up a few times. V and J are TRBV4-2 and TRBJ2-3; 7 bases are shared with TRBD2. CDR3 size: 16 residues. Per germline, CDR1 LGHNA and CDR2 YNFKEQ. With 6 bases clipped from V and 2 bases from J, the junction kept 11 bases outside the gene matches. The CDR3 bases are TGTGCCAGCAGGGGGGGAGGGACTACCCCCACAGATACGCAGTATTTT. This encodes CASRGGGTTPTDTQYF.